The 11 T cell receptor beta chains given below trace back to one sample, sequenced in a study of blood T cell repertoires in COVID-19. Measured with immunoSEQ multiplex PCR; TCRdb has only the in-frame clones, and not every one. The repertoire has under 200,000 clones, approximately 86% of them found once; the top ten carry around 9.5%. Sequenced: peripheral blood. These receptors all come from a woman older than 75 with acute or convalescent COVID-19.

J is TRBJ2-1 and V is TRBV20-1; maybe TRBD2 (5 bases). The CDR3 loop spans 16 amino acids. V was cut by 3 bases and J by 5 bases, with 20 bases left in between. Germline CDR1 is DFQATT and CDR2 is SNEGSKA (reference sequence). The chain's CDR3 is CSASFVRAPGNNEQFF. DNA for the CDR3: TGCAGTGCTAGTTTTGTGCGGGCCCCGGGTAACAATGAGCAGTTCTTC.

This clone was seen only a few times. The chain couples TRBV27 to TRBJ2-2, with D maybe TRBD1 (6 bases). V lost 5 bases to trimming and J lost 3 bases, with 10 bases between them. CDR1 is MNHEY and CDR2 is SMNVEV in the germline V gene (reference sequence). This CDR3 spans 14 amino acids. The CDR3 DNA sequence: TGTGCCAGCAGTCCCCAGGGGTACACCGGGGAGCTGTTTTTT. Its translation is CASSPQGYTGELFF.

The rearrangement uses TRBV27 and TRBJ1-1; 8 bases map to TRBD1. V gave up 8 bases and J gave up 11 bases; unmatched junction bases: 7. Germline values: CDR1 MNHEY, CDR2 SMNVEV (reference sequence). The CDR3 runs 11 residues. The CDR3 loop is CASSGRGPAFF. The CDR3 DNA reads TGTGCCAGCTCCGGCAGGGGGCCGGCTTTCTTT.

The rearrangement uses TRBV5-4 and TRBJ2-2, with TRBD1 matching over 8 bases. Germline V gives CDR1 SGHNT, CDR2 YYREEE (reference sequence). Trimming at V came to 5 bases and at J to 0 bases, leaving 6 bases not matched to a gene. This CDR3 comprises 16 residues. CDR3 region: CASRRTGPANTGELFF. In DNA form, the CDR3 reads TGTGCCAGCAGGAGGACAGGGCCGGCGAACACCGGGGAGCTGTTTTTT.

The chain employs TRBV20-1 and TRBJ1-4; D is uncertain. Per the germline V gene, CDR1 is DFQATT and CDR2 is SNEGSKA (reference sequence). Between the trimmed V and J ends, which lost 6 bases and 8 bases, there was a span of 10 bases. The CDR3 is 11 residues long. The DNA for the CDR3 is TGCAGTGCCAAGAACGGGGAAAAACTGTTTTTT. It specifies CSAKNGEKLFF.

On this clone itself: The identical CDR3 is also encoded by other nucleotide sequences in the sample. The rearrangement uses TRBV7-2 and TRBJ2-7; weak D call: TRBD1 (5 bases). The CDR3 covers 14 residues. CDR1 is SGHTA, CDR2 FQGNSA, per germline. Trimming removed 0 bases from V and 5 bases from J, with 11 bases in between. The chain's CDR3 is CASSLARRGHEQYF. CDR3 sequence (DNA): TGTGCCAGCAGCTTAGCGAGAAGGGGCCACGAGCAGTACTTC.

V usage is TRBV27 and J usage is TRBJ2-3, with D maybe TRBD2 (5 bases). Trimming removed 4 bases at V and 3 bases at J, with 8 bases between. The CDR3 spans 13 residues. The V gene's germline CDR1 is MNHEY and CDR2 SMNVEV (reference sequence). CDR3 bases: TGTGCCAGCAGTTCGAGGGTAACAGATACGCAGTATTTT. Translating it yields CASSSRVTDTQYF.

The chain employs TRBV29-1 and TRBJ1-1, with 7 bases matching TRBD1. The CDR3 covers 14 residues. Germline lookup yields CDR1 SQVTM and CDR2 ANQGSEA. V lost 1 base and J lost 1; bases outside the gene matches: 3. The CDR3, as DNA: TGCAGCGTTGAAGTGGGGACAGCGAACACTGAAGCTTTCTTT. Encoded protein: CSVEVGTANTEAFF.

This rearrangement joins TRBV12-5 to TRBJ1-2; 8 bases match TRBD1. The CDR3 runs to 15 residues. Unmatched junction bases numbered 3, after V lost 2 bases and J lost 1 base. Germline V CDR1 and CDR2: LGHNT, FRNRAP. CDR3 DNA sequence: TGTGCTAGTGGTTTGCCGGGACAGGTTAACTATGGCTACACCTTC. It specifies CASGLPGQVNYGYTF.

The chain carries TRBV7-2 and TRBJ2-7, with 10 nucleotides matching TRBD2. Germline-derived CDR1 and CDR2 are SGHTA and FQGNSA. With 5 bases clipped from V and 6 bases from J, the junction kept 7 bases outside the gene matches. The CDR3 is made up of 14 amino acids. CDR3 sequence reads: CASSPSGSPFEQYF. As DNA, the CDR3 is TGTGCCAGCAGCCCTAGCGGGAGCCCCTTCGAGCAGTACTTC.

The chain links TRBV27 to TRBJ1-2, with 8 bases lining up with TRBD1. Germline V gives CDR1 MNHEY, CDR2 SMNVEV (reference sequence). Trimming cost V 5 bases and J 7 bases; bases outside gene matches: 9. This CDR3 region has 14 residues. CDR3 coding DNA: TGTGCCAGCAGTCCCCAAGACAGGGGAGGTGGCTACACCTTC. This sequence encodes CASSPQDRGGGYTF.